The present T cell receptor beta chain was sequenced within a study of cytomegalovirus exposure and HLA in healthy donors. The PCR used 60 Vbeta and 13 Jbeta primers. Sequencing was performed with immunoSEQ multiplex PCR; in TCRdb, only in-frame clones are kept and a portion is missing. The sample has approximately 180,000 clones; about 13% are singletons. The CDR3 totals 15 residues. Germline V gene sequence: CDR1 KGHSH, CDR2 LQKENI. V was trimmed by 3 bases and J by 6 bases, leaving 14 bases between them. The table lists this clone with a few counts. Sequenced input: PBMCs. The chain is built from TRBV18 and TRBJ1-4; maybe TRBD1 (5 bases). This sequence was found in a man aged 45 to 65 in good health and CMV-seropositive. CDR3 bases: TGTGCCAGCTCACCCGGCGCTCGGGGGGATGAAAAACTGTTTTTT. Translating gives CASSPGARGDEKLFF. Based on the CDR3 plus reference TRBV18 and TRBJ1-4, the full variable domain is NAGVMQNPRHLVRRRGQEARLRCSPMKGHSHVYWYRQLPEEGLKFMVYLQKENIIDESGMPKERFSAEFPKEGPSILRIQQVVRGDSAAYFCASSPGARGDEKLFFGSGTQLSVL.